One TCR beta chain is described in this entry. What it binds is not known. Amplification used 60 Vbeta primers and 13 Jbeta primers. Authors' processing steps: Approximately 9.9 million of about 80 million unique TCR beta chains were shared, per a later count. Libraries were prepared by immunoSEQ multiplex PCR; TCRdb keeps only in-frame clonotypes and omits some of them. The V and J calls and clone size were taken over from that table, and D and trimming were inferred from the DNA. The data hold approximately 110,000 clones, with approximately 80% observed a single time. This record belongs to a study of cytomegalovirus exposure and HLA in healthy donors. General observations from the study: The authors reported that TCR beta sequences could predict HLA-A and HLA-B alleles. These predictions were accurate for most subjects in the first cohort. Near-uniform donor sequencing depth was presumed by presence/absence analyses.

V lost 5 bases and J lost 2; bases outside the gene matches: 7. This CDR3 has 16 residues. The V gene's germline CDR1 is LNHDA and CDR2 SQIVND (reference sequence). The J gene is TRBJ2-7, the V gene TRBV19; TRBD2 aligns across 12 bases. Sequencing was performed on PBMCs. This sequence originates from a woman aged 25 to 39 in good health and CMV-seropositive. CDR3 in amino acids: CASSSRRLAGAYEQYF. As DNA, the CDR3 is TGTGCCAGTAGTTCCCGAAGACTAGCGGGGGCCTACGAGCAGTACTTC.